The TCR beta chain under discussion was sequenced for a study of long-term antiretroviral therapy in people with HIV. Sequencing used immunoSEQ v3.0 at survey level. Assay: immunoSEQ multiplex PCR; the TCRdb copy retains only in-frame clones and omits some. The table records over 25,000 clones, roughly 84% of them present only once. The V gene lost 0 bases and the J gene lost 13 bases, with 10 bases spanning the gap. CDR1 and CDR2 from the germline V gene are MNHEY and SVGAGI. The CDR3 is 12 amino acids. The TCR comes from a man aged 25 to 45 with HIV. Specimen: unsorted PBMCs, collected almost 2.9 years after starting antiretroviral therapy. The gene calls are TRBV6-5 and TRBJ2-1, with D perhaps TRBD2 (5 bases). CDR3 sequence: CASSYSGSGQFF. CDR3 nucleotide sequence: TGTGCCAGCAGTTACTCGGGCAGCGGACAGTTCTTC.